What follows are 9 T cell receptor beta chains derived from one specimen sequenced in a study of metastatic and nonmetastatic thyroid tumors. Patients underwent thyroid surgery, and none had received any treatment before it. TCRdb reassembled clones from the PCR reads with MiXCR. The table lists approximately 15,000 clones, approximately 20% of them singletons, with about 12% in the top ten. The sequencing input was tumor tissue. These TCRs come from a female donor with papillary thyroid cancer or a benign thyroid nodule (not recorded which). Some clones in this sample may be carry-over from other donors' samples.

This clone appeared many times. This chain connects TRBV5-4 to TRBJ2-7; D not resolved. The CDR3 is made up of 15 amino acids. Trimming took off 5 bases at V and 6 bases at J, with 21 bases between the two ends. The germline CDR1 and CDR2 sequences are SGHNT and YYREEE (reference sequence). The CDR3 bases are TGTGCCAGCAGGGTGGGATCCGGTCATTTCGGCGAGCAGTACTTC. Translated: CASRVGSGHFGEQYF.

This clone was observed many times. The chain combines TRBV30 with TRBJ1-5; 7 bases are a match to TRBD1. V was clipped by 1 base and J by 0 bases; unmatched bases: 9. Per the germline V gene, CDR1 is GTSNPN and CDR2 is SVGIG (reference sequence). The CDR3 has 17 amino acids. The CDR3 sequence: CAWSGTGGYYSNQPQHF. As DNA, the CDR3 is TGTGCCTGGAGTGGGACAGGAGGGTACTATAGCAATCAGCCCCAGCATTTT. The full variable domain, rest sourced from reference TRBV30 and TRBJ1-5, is SQTIHQWPATLVQPVGSPLSLECTVEGTSNPNLYWYRQAAGRGLQLLFYSVGIGQISSEVPQNLSASRPQDRQFILSSKKLLLSDSGFYLCAWSGTGGYYSNQPQHFGDGTRLSIL.

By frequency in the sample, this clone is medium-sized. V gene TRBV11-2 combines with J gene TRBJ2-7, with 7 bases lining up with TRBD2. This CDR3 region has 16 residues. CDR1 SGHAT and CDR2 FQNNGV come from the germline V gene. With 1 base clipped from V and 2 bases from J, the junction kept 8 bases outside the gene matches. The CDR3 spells CASSLGVKRGPYEQYF. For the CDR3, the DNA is TGTGCCAGCAGCTTAGGAGTCAAGCGGGGCCCCTACGAGCAGTACTTC. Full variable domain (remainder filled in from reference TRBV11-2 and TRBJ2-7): EAGVAQSPRYKIIEKRQSVAFWCNPISGHATLYWYQQILGQGPKLLIQFQNNGVVDDSQLPKDRFSAERLKGVDSTLKIQPAKLEDSAVYLCASSLGVKRGPYEQYFGPGTRLTVT.

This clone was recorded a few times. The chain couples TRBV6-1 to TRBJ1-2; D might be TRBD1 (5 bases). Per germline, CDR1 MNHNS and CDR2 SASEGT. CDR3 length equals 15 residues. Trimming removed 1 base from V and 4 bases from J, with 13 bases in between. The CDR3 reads CASSEVTGGGYGYTF. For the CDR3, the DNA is TGTGCCAGCAGTGAAGTGACGGGGGGGGGCTATGGCTACACCTTC.

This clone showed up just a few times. The CDR3 coding sequence is TGTGCCAGCAGTGTAGGAGGGGGCTCCTACAATGAGCAGTTCTTC. Translated, it gives CASSVGGGSYNEQFF. V and J are TRBV6-1 and TRBJ2-1; tentatively, D is TRBD1 or TRBD2 (6 bases each). The length of the CDR3 is 15 residues. Between the trimmed V and J ends, which lost 4 bases and 0 bases, there was a span of 10 bases. Germline V gene sequence: CDR1 MNHNS, CDR2 SASEGT.

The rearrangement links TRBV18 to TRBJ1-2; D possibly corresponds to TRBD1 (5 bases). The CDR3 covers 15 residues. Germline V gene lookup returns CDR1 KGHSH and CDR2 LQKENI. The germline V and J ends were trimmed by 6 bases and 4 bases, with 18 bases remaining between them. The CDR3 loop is CASSPDRNSAYGYTF. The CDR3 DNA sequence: TGTGCCAGCTCTCCCGACAGAAACTCAGCCTATGGCTACACCTTC.

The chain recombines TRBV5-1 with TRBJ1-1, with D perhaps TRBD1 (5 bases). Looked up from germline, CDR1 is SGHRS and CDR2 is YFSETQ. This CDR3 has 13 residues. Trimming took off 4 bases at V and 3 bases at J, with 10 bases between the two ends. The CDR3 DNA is TGCGCCAGCAGCAGAGGACAAGACACTGAAGCTTTCTTT. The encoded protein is CASSRGQDTEAFF.

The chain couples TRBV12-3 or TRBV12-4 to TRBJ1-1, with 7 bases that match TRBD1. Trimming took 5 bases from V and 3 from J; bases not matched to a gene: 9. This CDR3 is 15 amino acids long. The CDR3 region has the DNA TGTGCCAGCAGTCGGAGAACAGGGGCAGACACTGAAGCTTTCTTT. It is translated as CASSRRTGADTEAFF.

The CDR3 sequence: CSARGLTSREQYF. The DNA for the CDR3 is TGCAGTGCTAGGGGGTTGACTAGCCGGGAGCAGTACTTC. V usage is TRBV20-1 and J usage is TRBJ2-7; 7 bases are shared with TRBD2. CDR3 length: 13 amino acids. V was pared by 3 bases and J by 7 bases, with 9 bases of the junction left unmatched. Looked up from germline, CDR1 is DFQATT and CDR2 is SNEGSKA (reference sequence).